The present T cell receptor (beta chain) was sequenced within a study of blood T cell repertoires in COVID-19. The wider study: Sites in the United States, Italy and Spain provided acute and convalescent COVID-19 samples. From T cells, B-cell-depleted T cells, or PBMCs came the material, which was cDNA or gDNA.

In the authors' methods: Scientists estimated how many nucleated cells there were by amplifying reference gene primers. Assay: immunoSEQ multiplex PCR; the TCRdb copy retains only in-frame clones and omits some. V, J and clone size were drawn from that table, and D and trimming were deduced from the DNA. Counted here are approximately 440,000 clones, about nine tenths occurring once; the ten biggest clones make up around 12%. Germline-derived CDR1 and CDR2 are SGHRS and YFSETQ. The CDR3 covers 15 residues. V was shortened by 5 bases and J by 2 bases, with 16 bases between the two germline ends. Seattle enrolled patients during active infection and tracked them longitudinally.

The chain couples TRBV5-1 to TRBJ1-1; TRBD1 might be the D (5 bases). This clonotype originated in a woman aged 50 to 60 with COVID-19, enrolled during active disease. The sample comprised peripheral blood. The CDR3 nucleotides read TGCGCCAGCAGGCAAGATTCGGGGGGAAACACTGAAGCTTTCTTT. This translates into CASRQDSGGNTEAFF. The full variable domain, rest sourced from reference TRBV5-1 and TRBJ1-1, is KAGVTQTPRYLIKTRGQQVTLSCSPISGHRSVSWYQQTPGQGLQFLFEYFSETQRNKGNFPGRFSGRQFSNSRSEMNVSTLELGDSALYLCASRQDSGGNTEAFFGQGTRLTVV.